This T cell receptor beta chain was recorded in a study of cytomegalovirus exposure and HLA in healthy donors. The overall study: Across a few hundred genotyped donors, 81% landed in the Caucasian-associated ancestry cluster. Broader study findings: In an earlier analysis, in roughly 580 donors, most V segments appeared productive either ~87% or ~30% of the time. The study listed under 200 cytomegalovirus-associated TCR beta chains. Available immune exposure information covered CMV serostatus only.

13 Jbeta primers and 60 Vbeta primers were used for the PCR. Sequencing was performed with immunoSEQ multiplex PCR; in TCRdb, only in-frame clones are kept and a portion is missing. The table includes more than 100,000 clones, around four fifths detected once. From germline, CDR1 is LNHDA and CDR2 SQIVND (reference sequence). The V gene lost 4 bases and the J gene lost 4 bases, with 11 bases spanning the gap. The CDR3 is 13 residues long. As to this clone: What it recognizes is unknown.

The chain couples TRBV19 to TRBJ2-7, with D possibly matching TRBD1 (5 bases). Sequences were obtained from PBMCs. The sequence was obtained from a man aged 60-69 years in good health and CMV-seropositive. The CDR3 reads CASSSGHFYEQYF. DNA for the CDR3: TGTGCCAGTAGTAGTGGACACTTTTACGAGCAGTACTTC.